This T cell receptor (beta chain) was sequenced during a study of shared clonotypes between healthy human individuals. Notes on the study in general: Researchers sampled blood only, noting tissue repertoires likely differ.

Sorted-subset replicate PCR reactions contained roughly 200 ng DNA, corresponding to approximately 30,000 T cell genomes. The protocol was immunoSEQ multiplex PCR, while the TCRdb copy is restricted to in-frame clones and leaves out a portion. The sample comprises millions of clones, 95% of which are singletons, and roughly 0.13% rests with the top ten. V lost 0 bases to trimming and J lost 5 bases, with 5 bases between them. This CDR3 has 11 residues. From germline, CDR1 is DFQATT and CDR2 SNEGSKA (reference sequence). This clone showed up just once. Its antigen is as yet unknown. The receptor was derived from a man aged 18 to 29 in good health. The chain has TRBV20-1 and TRBJ2-7; D remains ambiguous. Sequencing was carried out using naive CD4+ T cells sorted from blood. Sample subset: CD45RA+ positively selected. CDR3 nucleotides: TGCAGTGCTAGAGATAGCCACGAGCAGTACTTC. Translating it yields CSARDSHEQYF.